The 24 T cell receptor beta chains presented below share a single source sample, sequenced in a study of T cells after yellow fever vaccination. Each CDR3 protein is one row after TCRdb ran MiXCR on the 5' RACE reads. The sample has under 200,000 distinct CDR3 sequences, about 10% seen once. The sequencing here drew on CD8+ T cells sorted from PBMCs, taken 15 days after the yellow fever booster vaccination. The receptor set was obtained from a man aged 18 to 29 who received the YFV17D yellow fever vaccine.

V usage is TRBV7-9 and J usage is TRBJ2-3; no clear D gene. The germline V gene has CDR1 SEHNR and CDR2 FQNEAQ (reference sequence). CDR3 length: 12 amino acids. V was pared by 5 bases and J by 6 bases, with 9 bases between. For the CDR3, the DNA is TGTGCCAGCAGCCCATCCAGGGATACGCAGTATTTT. Its protein is CASSPSRDTQYF.

This clonotype appeared a few times. The chain has TRBV6-1 and TRBJ2-2; the D gene could be TRBD1 or TRBD2 (5 bases each). The germline V gene has CDR1 MNHNS and CDR2 SASEGT. CDR3 length equals 15 residues. Trimming pared 5 bases from V and 7 bases from J, leaving 17 bases between. The CDR3 is CASSRFSEGNGELFF. CDR3 nucleotides: TGTGCCAGCAGTCGGTTTAGCGAGGGGAACGGGGAGCTGTTTTTT.

This chain links TRBV20-1 with TRBJ2-3, with 7 bases lining up with TRBD2. The CDR3 is 17 residues long. V was pared by 4 bases and J by 5 bases, with 18 bases of the junction left unmatched. Per germline, CDR1 DFQATT and CDR2 SNEGSKA (reference sequence). The CDR3 DNA reads TGCAGTGCTAACACGTTTGATTACGGACTAGTCCTAGATACGCAGTATTTT. Protein sequence: CSANTFDYGLVLDTQYF.

This clonotype has more than one count but fewer than ten. The chain couples TRBV12-3 or TRBV12-4 to TRBJ2-7; D possibly corresponds to TRBD2 (6 bases). Trimming cost V 2 bases and J 3 bases, with 14 bases left between them. The CDR3 is 15 amino acids. CDR3 in amino acids: CASSLTPQGGYEQYF. Here the CDR3 DNA reads TGTGCCAGCAGTTTAACCCCGCAGGGAGGCTACGAGCAGTACTTC.

In this sample, this clonotype turned up many times. This sequence joins TRBV23-1 and TRBJ1-5; D ambiguous. TRBV23-1 is given ORF status, its function remaining uncertain. This CDR3 is built from 16 residues. Trimming pared 3 bases from V and 2 bases from J, leaving 14 bases between. CDR3 residues: CASSHLDRRGNQPQHF. CDR3 bases: TGCGCCAGCAGTCACCTGGACCGGAGGGGCAATCAGCCCCAGCATTTT.

This clonotype was recorded a few times. The rearrangement uses TRBV7-3 and TRBJ1-1; D gene uncertain. With 5 bases removed from V and 1 base from J, the gap between germline ends came to 20 bases. Germline loops: CDR1 SGHTA, CDR2 FQGTGA. This CDR3 region has 17 residues. The DNA of the CDR3 is TGTGCCAGCAGCCCCCGACCTTTAAGCGGATCGAACACTGAAGCTTTCTTT. This sequence encodes CASSPRPLSGSNTEAFF. The entire variable domain, with the rest obtained from reference TRBV7-3 and TRBJ1-1, is as follows: GAGVSQTPSNKVTEKGKYVELRCDPISGHTALYWYRQSLGQGPEFLIYFQGTGAADDSGLPNDRFFAVRPEGSVSTLKIQRTERGDSAVYLCASSPRPLSGSNTEAFFGQGTRLTVV.

The chain links TRBV4-3 to TRBJ1-1; D might be TRBD1 (5 bases). V was clipped by 1 base and J by 1 base, with 7 bases between them. This CDR3 region has 14 residues. Per germline, CDR1 LGHNA and CDR2 YSLEER. DNA for the CDR3: TGCGCCAGCAGCCAAGTCCAGGGGAACACTGAAGCTTTCTTT. This codes for CASSQVQGNTEAFF.

The chain combines TRBV5-1 with TRBJ1-6; no clear D gene. V lost 4 bases to trimming and J lost 0 bases, with 17 bases between them. The CDR3 extends over 18 amino acids. Per germline, CDR1 SGHRS and CDR2 YFSETQ. This chain's CDR3 is CASSKPDGRSSYNSPLHF. The DNA for the CDR3 is TGCGCCAGCAGCAAACCTGACGGCCGAAGCTCCTATAATTCACCCCTCCACTTT. Combining the CDR3 with reference TRBV5-1 and TRBJ1-6 gives the whole variable domain KAGVTQTPRYLIKTRGQQVTLSCSPISGHRSVSWYQQTPGQGLQFLFEYFSETQRNKGNFPGRFSGRQFSNSRSEMNVSTLELGDSALYLCASSKPDGRSSYNSPLHFGNGTRLTVT.

This clonotype has more than one count but fewer than ten. The rearrangement uses TRBV27 and TRBJ2-5; D not certain. Trimming pared 0 bases from V and 9 bases from J, leaving 11 bases between. The CDR3 loop spans 13 amino acids. Germline V CDR1 and CDR2: MNHEY, SMNVEV (reference sequence). In nucleotides, the CDR3 is TGTGCCAGCAGTTTATCTAGGATGGTGGCCCAGTACTTC. Amino acids: CASSLSRMVAQYF.

V is TRBV11-3 and J is TRBJ2-7, with 7 positions matching TRBD2. The CDR3 sequence is 13 residues long. From germline, CDR1 is SGHNT and CDR2 YENEEA. After removal of 1 base from V and 9 bases from J, the junction contained 6 bases not matched to a gene. CDR3: CASSLGPLAWQYF. For the CDR3, the DNA is TGTGCCAGCAGCTTAGGGCCACTAGCGTGGCAGTACTTC.

The CDR3 region is CASSQDGQGAYNEQFF. CDR3 coding DNA: TGCGCCAGCAGCCAAGATGGACAGGGGGCCTACAATGAGCAGTTCTTC. The chain recombines TRBV4-3 with TRBJ2-1, with 10 bases identical to TRBD1. The CDR3 extends over 16 amino acids. CDR1 is LGHNA and CDR2 is YSLEER in the germline V gene. V gave up 0 bases and J gave up 2 bases; unmatched junction bases: 1.

This clonotype was recorded at least ten times. The chain is built from TRBV4-2 and TRBJ2-6; D not resolved. V dropped 0 bases and J dropped 3 bases, with 12 bases sitting between them. Per the germline V gene, CDR1 is LGHNA and CDR2 is YNFKEQ. The CDR3 spans 17 residues. The CDR3 bases are TGTGCCAGCAGCCAAGAGGAGTCAGCTGGTGGGGCCAACGTCCTGACTTTC. Its translation is CASSQEESAGGANVLTF.

This clonotype was seen a few times. This chain joins TRBV7-9 and TRBJ2-7; possibly TRBD1 for D (5 bases). Trimming pared 5 bases from V and 2 bases from J, leaving 13 bases between. The CDR3 is made up of 14 amino acids. CDR1 and CDR2 from the germline V gene are SEHNR and FQNEAQ (reference sequence). CDR3 in amino acids: CASSPPRVPYEQYV. In nucleotides, the CDR3 is TGTGCCAGCAGCCCCCCCAGGGTACCCTACGAGCAGTACGTC.

The table lists this clonotype with a few counts. The chain couples TRBV4-2 to TRBJ1-4; D unresolved. The CDR3 length is 15 residues. The V end was cut by 4 bases, the J end by 8 bases, with 17 bases between. Germline lookup yields CDR1 LGHNA and CDR2 YNFKEQ. Written as DNA, the CDR3 is TGTGCCAGCAGCCGAGGTCTCGCCATAGGGGAAAAACTGTTTTTT. Translated, it gives CASSRGLAIGEKLFF.

The gene calls are TRBV7-2 and TRBJ2-1; 9 nucleotides match TRBD2. The CDR3 runs 14 residues. The germline gives CDR1 SGHTA, CDR2 FQGNSA. The V and J ends lost 6 bases and 9 bases, in that order; junction bases with no gene match: 9. CDR3 DNA: TGTGCCAGCAGGCCGGGACTAGCAGGAAGTGAGCAGTTCTTC. This translates into CASRPGLAGSEQFF.

The chain links TRBV19 to TRBJ2-1; D unclear. With 0 bases removed from V and 0 bases from J, the gap between germline ends came to 9 bases. The germline CDR1 and CDR2 sequences are LNHDA and SQIVND (reference sequence). The CDR3 spans 16 residues. CDR3 DNA: TGTGCCAGTAGTATAGATACTACGAGCTCCTACAATGAGCAGTTCTTC. This translates into CASSIDTTSSYNEQFF.

The chain uses TRBV7-9 and TRBJ2-5, with a possible D match to TRBD2 (5 bases). V was cut by 1 base and J by 1 base, with 7 bases left in between. Germline V gene sequence: CDR1 SEHNR, CDR2 FQNEAQ (reference sequence). This CDR3 has 14 residues. The CDR3: CASSLGLSQETQYF. CDR3 nucleotide sequence: TGTGCCAGCAGCTTAGGACTATCCCAAGAGACCCAGTACTTC.

This clonotype was seen more than once but under ten times. DNA of the CDR3: TGTGCCAGCAGCTTAGACAGGACAAGCAATCAGCCCCAGCATTTT. It translates to CASSLDRTSNQPQHF. The gene calls are TRBV7-8 and TRBJ1-5, with D tentatively TRBD1 (5 bases). Germline CDR1 SGHVS, CDR2 FQNEAQ. CDR3 length: 15 residues. V was shortened by 1 base and J by 1 base, with 8 bases between the two germline ends. The variable domain in full, completed from reference TRBV7-8 and TRBJ1-5, reads GAGVSQSPRYKVAKRGQDVALRCDPISGHVSLFWYQQALGQGPEFLTYFQNEAQLDKSGLPSDRFFAERPEGSVSTLKIQRTQQEDSAVYLCASSLDRTSNQPQHFGDGTRLSIL.

There are a few counts of this clonotype. The chain has TRBV23-1 and TRBJ1-5; the D is unclear. TRBV23-1 is an open reading frame whose function is uncertain. The CDR3 covers 14 residues. Deletions cut 7 bases from V and 3 bases from J, with 13 bases between. The CDR3 is CASTPRGSNQPQHF. In nucleotides, the CDR3 is TGCGCCAGCACCCCTAGAGGCTCCAATCAGCCCCAGCATTTT.

J is TRBJ1-2 and V is TRBV6-6; 7 bases fit TRBD1. Germline CDR1 and CDR2: MNHNY and SVGAGI (reference sequence). The CDR3 is made up of 13 amino acids. The junction had 10 bases not matched to a gene; V was cut back by 11 bases and J by 4 bases. The CDR3 bases are TGTGCCGGGGGGACAGAAAGTTTCTATGGCTACACCTTC. Its protein product is CAGGTESFYGYTF.

This chain joins TRBV9 and TRBJ2-2, with D possibly TRBD2 on 6 matching bases. Germline V gene data show CDR1 as SGDLS and CDR2 as YYNGEE. CDR3 length equals 16 residues. Deletions cut 2 bases from V and 6 bases from J, with 17 bases between. CDR3 protein: CASSVSGLYNPGELFF. CDR3 coding DNA: TGTGCCAGCAGCGTCTCGGGACTCTACAACCCCGGGGAGCTGTTTTTT. The full variable domain, in which reference TRBV9 and TRBJ2-2 provide the parts outside the CDR3, is DSGVTQTPKHLITATGQRVTLRCSPRSGDLSVYWYQQSLDQGLQFLIQYYNGEERAKGNILERFSAQQFPDLHSELNLSSLELGDSALYFCASSVSGLYNPGELFFGEGSRLTVL.

J is TRBJ1-3 and V is TRBV21-1. TRBV21-1 is a known pseudogene. The CDR3 consists of 18 residues. This CDR3 reads CASSKMGLAPKSGNTIYF. CDR3 sequence (DNA): TGTGCCAGCAGCAAAATGGGGTTGGCGCCAAAGTCTGGAAACACCATATATTTT.

The rearrangement joins TRBV27 to TRBJ1-1, with D unresolved. The CDR3 extends over 14 amino acids. The V gene lost 5 bases and the J gene lost 3 bases, with 13 bases spanning the gap. Germline-derived CDR1 and CDR2 are MNHEY and SMNVEV (reference sequence). The CDR3 coding sequence is TGTGCCAGCAGTCTATTGCCGGCCCACACTGAAGCTTTCTTT. This encodes CASSLLPAHTEAFF.

This clonotype was seen a few times. This sequence joins TRBV24-1 and TRBJ2-5, with unresolved D. The CDR3 is made up of 13 amino acids. Trimming removed 0 bases at V and 3 bases at J, with 4 bases between. The germline CDR1 and CDR2 sequences are KGHDR and SFDVKD. CDR3: CATSDLSEETQYF. CDR3 sequence (DNA): TGTGCCACCAGTGATTTGAGCGAAGAGACCCAGTACTTC.